The entry below describes one T cell receptor beta chain. The assay was immunoSEQ multiplex PCR, and TCRdb's table has in-frame clones only and misses some. The sample carries some 100,000 clones, around 84% recorded once. In germline, CDR1 is SGHNT, CDR2 YENEEA. The CDR3 is 14 residues long. The germline V and J ends were trimmed by 1 base and 6 bases, with 11 bases remaining between them. The sample comes from a study of blood T cell repertoires in COVID-19. V is TRBV11-3 and J is TRBJ2-3; D may be TRBD2 (6 bases). Input material: peripheral blood. The receptor's source is a woman aged 80 or older with active or convalescent COVID-19. CDR3 sequence reads: CASSLGVAGDTQYF. CDR3 in DNA: TGTGCCAGCAGCTTAGGAGTGGCGGGGGATACGCAGTATTTT.